What follows is one T cell receptor (beta chain) and its context. Its antigen is unidentified. This record comes from a study of T-cell memory formation after mild COVID-19. Study-wide findings and caveats: Contracting clones from day 15 to 85 showed balanced CD4/CD8; later expanders favored CD4+.

Each CDR3 protein gets one entry after TCRdb re-called the 5' RACE reads with MiXCR. The data hold 100,000 to 140,000 distinct CDR3 sequences, with about 15% observed a single time. Germline V gene lookup returns CDR1 MGHRA and CDR2 YSYEKL. The CDR3 runs 14 residues. V lost 4 bases, J lost 4 bases, and 6 bases stayed unmatched. The TCR was taken from a young man who had mild COVID-19 (a few samples of this study predate the infection). Cell type and time point are not known. The J gene is TRBJ1-1, the V gene TRBV4-1; the match to TRBD1 covers 7 bases. The sample was PBMCs or a T cell subset sorted from them (not recorded which). This CDR3 is CASSPLQGSTEAFF. In DNA, the CDR3 is TGCGCCAGCAGCCCATTACAGGGGTCCACTGAAGCTTTCTTT.